This note documents a single TCR beta chain sequence. Only in-frame clones appear in the TCRdb table, and some are missing; sequencing was by immunoSEQ multiplex PCR. The repertoire holds approximately 87,000 clones, with roughly 80% as singletons. The V gene's germline CDR1 is MDHEN and CDR2 SYDVKM. Deletions cut 10 bases from V and 4 bases from J, with 13 bases between. This CDR3 comprises 12 residues. These data come from a study of blood T cell repertoires in COVID-19. In the study overall: Nucleic acid was either cDNA or gDNA, and it came from T cells, B-cell-depleted T cells, or PBMCs.

The material sequenced was peripheral blood. The receptor was isolated from a woman aged 80 or over with acute or convalescent COVID-19. The chain joins TRBV28 to TRBJ1-2; D is possibly TRBD1 (5 bases). Here the CDR3 reads CATSGGGYGYTF. The DNA for the CDR3 is TGTGCCACCTCGGGGGGGGGCTATGGCTACACCTTC.